This section outlines one TCR beta chain sequence together with its context. As yet, its antigen is unknown. Ranging in age from about 6 to 95, the donors were healthy Caucasian individuals from Russia. The data stem from a study of blood T cells in healthy people across ages. Study-wide findings and caveats: The study regarded diversity estimates from one million T cells as underestimates. Higher naive T cell percentage went strongly together with higher TCR beta diversity.

The germline V and J ends were trimmed by 4 bases and 10 bases, with 20 bases remaining between them. The CDR3 totals 16 residues. Germline CDR1 is MDHEN and CDR2 is SYDVKM. The second PCR ran about 6 to 11 cycles with a sample-barcoded 5' primer and J-beta primers. Tags on each cDNA molecule came from a template-switch adaptor with 12 random nucleotides. TCRdb called the 5' RACE reads again in MiXCR, with one record for every CDR3 protein. This sample has 270,000 or so distinct CDR3 sequences, with around 29% found just once. The sequenced material came from blood. The J gene is TRBJ1-6, the V gene TRBV28, with D hard to call. The receptor was derived from a woman aged 70 to 79 in good health. As DNA, the CDR3 is TGTGCCAGCAGTTACCGAGCGGGAGTCAGAGGATCACCCCTCCACTTT. The encoded protein is CASSYRAGVRGSPLHF.